This is a list of T cell receptor beta chains from one sample in a study of a mutant IDH1 vaccine in newly diagnosed glioma. Some clones are missing from TCRdb's copy, which holds only in-frame ones; the method was immunoSEQ multiplex PCR. This sample has around 29,000 clones, with around three quarters found just once. Their cognate antigens are unknown. Sequenced material: PBMCs, taken from a glioma patient whose treatment included an IDH1 peptide vaccine. The receptors derive from a man aged 50-60 years with glioma. Each CDR3 is given with its conserved first and last residue.

V gene: TRBV5-6
J gene: TRBJ2-7
CDR3 protein: CASSLRVYEQYF

V gene: TRBV4-1
J gene: TRBJ2-5
CDR3 protein: CASSPGSGRETQYF

V gene: TRBV5-6
J gene: TRBJ2-3
CDR3 protein: CASSPLKRTSGEGDTQYF

V gene: TRBV4-1
J gene: TRBJ1-6
CDR3 protein: CASSLRARDNSPLHF

V gene: TRBV13
J gene: TRBJ2-7
CDR3 protein: CASSLMGGLSYEQYF

V gene: TRBV10-3
J gene: TRBJ2-2
CDR3 protein: CAITLGGQKTGELFF

V gene: TRBV19
J gene: TRBJ1-5
CDR3 protein: CASSPGGFNQPQHF

V gene: TRBV7-2
J gene: TRBJ2-1
CDR3 protein: CASSFRVETAGEQFF

V gene: TRBV2
J gene: TRBJ1-2
CDR3 protein: CASQPQGRSGYTF

V gene: TRBV10-3
J gene: TRBJ1-1
CDR3 protein: CAISEDRGVEAFF